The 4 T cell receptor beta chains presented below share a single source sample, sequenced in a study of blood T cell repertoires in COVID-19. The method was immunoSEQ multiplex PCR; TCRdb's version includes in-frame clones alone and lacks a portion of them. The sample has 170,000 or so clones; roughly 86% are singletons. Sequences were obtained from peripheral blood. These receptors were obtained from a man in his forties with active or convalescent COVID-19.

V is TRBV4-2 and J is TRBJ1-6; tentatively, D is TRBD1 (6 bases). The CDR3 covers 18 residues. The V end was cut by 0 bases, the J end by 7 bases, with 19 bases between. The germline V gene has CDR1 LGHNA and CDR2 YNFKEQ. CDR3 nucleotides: TGTGCCAGCAGCCAAGAAAGTTATGTGGGAGGGGGAAATTCACCCCTCCACTTT. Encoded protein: CASSQESYVGGGNSPLHF.

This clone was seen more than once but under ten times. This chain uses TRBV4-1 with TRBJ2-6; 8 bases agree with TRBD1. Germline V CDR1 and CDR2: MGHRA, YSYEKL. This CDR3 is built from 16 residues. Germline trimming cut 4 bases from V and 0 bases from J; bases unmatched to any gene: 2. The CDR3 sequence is CASSRDRGSGANVLTF. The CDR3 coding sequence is TGCGCCAGCAGCCGCGACAGGGGCTCTGGGGCCAACGTCCTGACTTTC.

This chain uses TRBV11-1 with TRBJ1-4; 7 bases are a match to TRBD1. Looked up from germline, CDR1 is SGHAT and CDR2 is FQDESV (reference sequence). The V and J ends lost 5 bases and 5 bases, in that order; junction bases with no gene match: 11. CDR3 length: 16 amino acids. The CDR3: CASSALHRGNNEKLFF. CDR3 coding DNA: TGTGCCAGCAGCGCCTTACACAGGGGCAACAATGAAAAACTGTTTTTT.

CDR3 nucleotide sequence: TGTGCCAGCAGCCAGCAGGGGGCAAATGGGGACTATGGCTACACCTTC. It is translated as CASSQQGANGDYGYTF. The chain combines TRBV3-1 (or the pseudogene TRBV3-2) with TRBJ1-2, with TRBD1 matching over 8 bases. V lost 3 bases, J lost 3 bases, and 9 bases stayed unmatched. This CDR3 has 16 amino acids. The germline V gene has CDR1 LGHDT and CDR2 YNNKEL (reference sequence).